The rows below give T cell receptor beta chains drawn from one sample of a study of early stage breast cancer tumors. TCRdb keeps only in-frame clones here, not all; method: immunoSEQ multiplex PCR. This sample has about 38,000 clones, with around 68% found just once. Sequences were obtained from blood. The receptors stem from a person aged 60 to 70 with breast cancer. Both conserved end residues are part of each CDR3. Each record gives: V gene, J gene, clone size, D gene, CDR3 DNA, CDR3 protein. The D gene is left open where the match is weak. Size values are once, few and many counts, or a class for expanded clones, and some rows have none.

TRBV5-1	TRBJ1-1	-	TRBD1	TGCGCCAGCAGCAGGGGGACAGGGGGTAACACTGAAGCTTTCTTT	CASSRGTGGNTEAFF
TRBV19	TRBJ1-2	-	-	TGTGCCAGTAGTACGTCCTGGACACCCACCCGAGGCTACACCTTC	CASSTSWTPTRGYTF
TRBV6-1	TRBJ2-7	-	-	TGTGCCAGCAGTGAAGGGATTCCTGCTACCTTTTACGAGCAGTACTTC	CASSEGIPATFYEQYF
TRBV9	TRBJ1-4	once	TRBD1	TGTGCCAGCAGCGTAGACGGGACAGCCAATGAAAAACTGTTTTTT	CASSVDGTANEKLFF
TRBV19	TRBJ2-1	-	-	TGTGCCAGTACCCCTCGGGACCACTCCTACAATGAGCAGTTCTTC	CASTPRDHSYNEQFF
TRBV27	TRBJ1-2	-	TRBD1	TGTGCCAGCAGTCCCCAGACAGGGAACTATGGCTACACCTTC	CASSPQTGNYGYTF
TRBV29-1	TRBJ1-2	-	TRBD1	TGCAGCGGGGGACAGGGGGCGGTTGGCTACACCTTC	CSGGQGAVGYTF
TRBV6-4	TRBJ2-3	-	TRBD2	TGTGCCAGCAGTGCTAGCGGGGGGTACACAGATACGCAGTATTTT	CASSASGGYTDTQYF
TRBV28	TRBJ2-7	-	TRBD2	TGTGCCAGCAGTTTAGGGACTAGCCAGTACTTC	CASSLGTSQYF
TRBV30	TRBJ2-7	-	TRBD1	TGTGCCTGGAGCCCGGGACAGGCCTTCTCCTACGAGCAGTACTTC	CAWSPGQAFSYEQYF
TRBV27	TRBJ1-2	-	TRBD1	TGTGCCAGCAGTCCCCGACAGGGCGAATCCATCTATGGCTACACCTTC	CASSPRQGESIYGYTF
TRBV10-3	TRBJ1-5	-	TRBD1	TGTGCCACCTACGACAGGGCCGGTCAGCCCCAGCATTTT	CATYDRAGQPQHF
TRBV5-6	TRBJ2-7	few	-	TGTGCCAGCTCCCTTGGGGGGAGCTCCTACGAGCAGTACTTC	CASSLGGSSYEQYF
TRBV18	TRBJ1-1	-	TRBD1	TGTGCCAGCTCAAAGGACAGGGAAACTGAAGCTTTCTTT	CASSKDRETEAFF
TRBV19	TRBJ2-5	-	TRBD2	TGTGCCAGTAGTGCGTACGCCGGGACTAGCGGGAGGACCTGGGGGGAGACCCAGTACTTC	CASSAYAGTSGRTWGETQYF
TRBV9	TRBJ1-2	few	-	TGTGCCAGCAGCGTAGATTGGGAGGGCTATGGCTACACCTTC	CASSVDWEGYGYTF
TRBV2	TRBJ2-4	-	TRBD1	TGTGCCTGCCACAGGGGATTAGCCAAAAACATTCAGTACTTC	CACHRGLAKNIQYF
TRBV16	TRBJ1-5	medium-sized	-	TGTGCCAGCAGCCAGGGGTACGGTCAGCCCCAGCATTTT	CASSQGYGQPQHF
TRBV28	TRBJ1-2	medium-sized	-	TGTGCCAGCACCTCGGCCGGGACGGGGCCTATTTATGGCTACACCTTC	CASTSAGTGPIYGYTF
TRBV2	TRBJ1-5	few	-	TGTGCCAGCTCGGACAGTCATAGCAATCAGCCCCAGCATTTT	CASSDSHSNQPQHF
TRBV19	TRBJ1-5	-	TRBD1	TGTGCCAGTAGTATCTCTCCAGGGACAGGGGGCCTTCAGCCCCAGCATTTT	CASSISPGTGGLQPQHF
TRBV19	TRBJ1-1	few	-	TGTGCCAGTAGTCTCAACAGCGCCCGAGCTTTCTTT	CASSLNSARAFF
TRBV27	TRBJ2-7	once	-	TGTGCCAGCAGCAGACAGCCTGGCTCCTACGAGCAGTACTTC	CASSRQPGSYEQYF
TRBV5-1	TRBJ1-1	-	-	TGCGCCAGCAGCCCGGACGGGAACACTGAAGCTTTCTTT	CASSPDGNTEAFF
TRBV7-9	TRBJ1-2	medium-sized	-	TGTGCCAGCAGCTTTGATGCGATCGGCTACACCTTC	CASSFDAIGYTF
TRBV5-6	TRBJ2-1	-	-	TGTGCCAGCACTAGAAGGCCCTACAATGAGCAGTTCTTC	CASTRRPYNEQFF
TRBV28	TRBJ2-4	-	TRBD1	TGTGCCAGCACCAGACAGGGGTTGAACATTCAGTACTTC	CASTRQGLNIQYF
TRBV27	TRBJ1-4	-	-	TGTGCCAGCAGTTTACGGGCGAATGAAAAACTGTTTTTT	CASSLRANEKLFF
TRBV5-1	TRBJ2-7	-	TRBD2	TGCGCCAGCAGTTCCCTGGGGGGGAGCTCCTACGAGCAGTACTTC	CASSSLGGSSYEQYF
TRBV6-1	TRBJ1-5	once	-	TGTGCCAGCAGTCGCATGAATCAGCCCCAGCATTTT	CASSRMNQPQHF
TRBV4-1	TRBJ2-1	-	TRBD1	TGCGCCAGCAGCCAAGGTCAGGGGGCCAGACTTGAGCAGTTCTTC	CASSQGQGARLEQFF
TRBV29-1	TRBJ1-4	-	-	TGCAGCGTTAGGCTAACAACTAATGAAAAACTGTTTTTT	CSVRLTTNEKLFF
TRBV19	TRBJ1-5	-	-	TGTGCCAGTACCCCCGACCGGGGAATGGGCCAGCCCCAGCATTTT	CASTPDRGMGQPQHF
TRBV5-6	TRBJ1-1	few	-	TGTGCCAGCAGCTTGTCAGGGATTTCGAGGAACACTGAAGCTTTCTTT	CASSLSGISRNTEAFF
TRBV19	TRBJ1-4	-	-	TGTGCCAGTAGGGCAGGGAGTGCAACTAATGAAAAACTGTTTTTT	CASRAGSATNEKLFF
TRBV2	TRBJ2-7	-	TRBD2	TGTGCCAGCAGGCGACTAGCGGGGTACTACGAGCAGTACTTC	CASRRLAGYYEQYF
TRBV19	TRBJ1-2	few	-	TGTGCCAGTAGTATCATCGGCAGGCCCTATGGCTACACCTTC	CASSIIGRPYGYTF
TRBV2	TRBJ2-7	medium-sized	TRBD1	TGTGCCAGCCAATCCCGTGCGGGACAGGGAGCCTACGAGCAGTACTTC	CASQSRAGQGAYEQYF
TRBV9	TRBJ2-5	-	-	TGTGCCAGCAGCGTAGAAGGGGTTCGGCAAGAGACCCAGTACTTC	CASSVEGVRQETQYF
TRBV28	TRBJ1-2	-	-	TGTGCCAGCAGTTTTGAGCGCGGCTACACCTTC	CASSFERGYTF
TRBV19	TRBJ1-5	-	-	TGTGCCAGTACCCCTTATTCCGGGGCGAGGAGGCTTCGTGTCAAGCCCCAGCATTTT	CASTPYSGARRLRVKPQHF
TRBV7-9	TRBJ2-7	-	-	TGTGCCAGCAGCTTCAGACGCGAGCAGTACTTC	CASSFRREQYF
TRBV5-6	TRBJ2-7	-	TRBD2	TGTGCCAGCAGCTTGGTAACTAGCGGGACCCTTAGGAGCTCCTACGAGCAGTACTTC	CASSLVTSGTLRSSYEQYF
TRBV5-6	TRBJ1-2	-	-	TGTGCCAGCAGCTGGGTGGTCTTTCCGAGGGGTGGCTACACCTTC	CASSWVVFPRGGYTF
TRBV5-1	TRBJ2-3	-	-	TGCGCCAGCAGTGGCAGGTTGAACACAGATACGCAGTATTTT	CASSGRLNTDTQYF
TRBV28	TRBJ1-5	-	TRBD1	TGTGCCAGCAGTTTATCCGGAGGACAGGGTCGACAGCCCCAGCATTTT	CASSLSGGQGRQPQHF
TRBV5-4	TRBJ2-5	once	-	TGTGCCAGCAGCTTGTCGCAAGAGACCCAGTACTTC	CASSLSQETQYF
TRBV5-1	TRBJ1-1	few	TRBD1	TGCGCCAGCCGCAGGGGGTCGAACACTGAAGCTTTCTTT	CASRRGSNTEAFF
TRBV19	TRBJ1-2	-	TRBD1	TGTGCCAGTAGTCGGACAGGGGGCAACTATGGCTACACCTTC	CASSRTGGNYGYTF
TRBV28	TRBJ2-7	-	TRBD1	TGTGCCAGCAGTTCAGCCGGGACAGGGGAGCGCTACGAGCAGTACTTC	CASSSAGTGERYEQYF